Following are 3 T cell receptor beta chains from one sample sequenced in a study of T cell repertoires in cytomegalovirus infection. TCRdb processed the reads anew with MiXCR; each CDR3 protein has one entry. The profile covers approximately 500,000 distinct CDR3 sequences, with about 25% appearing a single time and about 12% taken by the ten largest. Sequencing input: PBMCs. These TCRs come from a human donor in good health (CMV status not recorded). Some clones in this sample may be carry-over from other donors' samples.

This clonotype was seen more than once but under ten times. Written as DNA, the CDR3 is TGTGCCAGCAGTCAATCCAGGGAGCAGTACTTC. It translates to CASSQSREQYF. The V call is TRBV28, the J call TRBJ2-7; the D is unclear. The CDR3 is 11 amino acids. Germline V gene lookup returns CDR1 MDHEN and CDR2 SYDVKM. The germline V and J ends were trimmed by 5 bases and 7 bases, with 9 bases remaining between them.

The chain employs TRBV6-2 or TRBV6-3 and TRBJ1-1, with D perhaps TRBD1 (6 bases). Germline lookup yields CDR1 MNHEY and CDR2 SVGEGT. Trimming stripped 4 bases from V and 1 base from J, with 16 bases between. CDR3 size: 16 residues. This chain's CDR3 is CASSFTGISRNTEAFF. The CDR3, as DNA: TGTGCCAGCAGTTTTACAGGGATCAGCCGGAACACTGAAGCTTTCTTT.

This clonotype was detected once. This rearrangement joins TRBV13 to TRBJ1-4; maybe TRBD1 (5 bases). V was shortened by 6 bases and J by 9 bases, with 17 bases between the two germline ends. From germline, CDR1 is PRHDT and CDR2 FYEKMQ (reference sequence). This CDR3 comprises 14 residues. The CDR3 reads CASRKGRGEQKLFF. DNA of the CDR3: TGTGCCAGCAGAAAGGGAAGGGGCGAACAAAAACTGTTTTTT.